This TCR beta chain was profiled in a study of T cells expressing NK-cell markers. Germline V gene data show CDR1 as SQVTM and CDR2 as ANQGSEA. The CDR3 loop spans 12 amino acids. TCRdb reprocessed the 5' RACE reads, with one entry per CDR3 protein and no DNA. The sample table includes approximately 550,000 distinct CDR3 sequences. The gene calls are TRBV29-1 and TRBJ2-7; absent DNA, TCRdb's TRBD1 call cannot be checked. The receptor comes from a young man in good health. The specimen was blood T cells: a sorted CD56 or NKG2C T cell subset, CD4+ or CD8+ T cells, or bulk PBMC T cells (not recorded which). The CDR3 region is CSAWGVGYEQYF.